This T cell receptor beta chain was recorded in a study of metastatic and nonmetastatic thyroid tumors. Study findings and constraints: Relative to benign nodules, malignant thyroid tumors were reportedly characterized by significantly elevated TCR beta diversity in blood and tumor.

TCRdb re-processed the PCR reads through MiXCR. Of over 20,000 clones in the sample, approximately 15% are singletons; the top ten hold roughly 10%. Ahead of thyroid surgery, no patient had received treatment of any kind. CDR3 length: 16 amino acids. Germline trimming cut 4 bases from V and 4 bases from J; bases unmatched to any gene: 7. In germline, CDR1 is MNHNS, CDR2 SASEGT. This clone was detected many times. Its target is not known. The clonotype originates from a female donor with papillary thyroid cancer or a benign thyroid nodule (not recorded which). Some clones in this sample may be carry-over from other donors' samples. The sample comprised tumor tissue. This rearrangement joins TRBV6-1 to TRBJ2-2; the match to TRBD1 covers 9 bases. The CDR3 nucleotides read TGTGCCAGCAGTGTACCGGGACAGGGCTTCACCGGGGAGCTGTTTTTT. Translated, it gives CASSVPGQGFTGELFF.